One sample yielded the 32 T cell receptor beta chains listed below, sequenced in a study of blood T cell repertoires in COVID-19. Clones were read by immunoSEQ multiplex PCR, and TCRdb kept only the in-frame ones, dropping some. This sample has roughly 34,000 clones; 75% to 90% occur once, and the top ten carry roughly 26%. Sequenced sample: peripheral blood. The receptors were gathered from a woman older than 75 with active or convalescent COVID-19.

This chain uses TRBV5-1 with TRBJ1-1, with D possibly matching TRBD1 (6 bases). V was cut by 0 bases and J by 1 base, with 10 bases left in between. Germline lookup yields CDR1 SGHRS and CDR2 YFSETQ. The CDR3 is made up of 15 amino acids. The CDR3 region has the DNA TGCGCCAGCAGCTTGGGTCCGGGACAGAACACTGAAGCTTTCTTT. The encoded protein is CASSLGPGQNTEAFF.

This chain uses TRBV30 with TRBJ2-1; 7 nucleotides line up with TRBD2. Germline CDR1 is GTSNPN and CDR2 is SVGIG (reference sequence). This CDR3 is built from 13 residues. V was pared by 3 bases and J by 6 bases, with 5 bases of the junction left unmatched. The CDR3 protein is CAWSLWGGNEQFF. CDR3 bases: TGTGCCTGGAGCCTTTGGGGGGGCAATGAGCAGTTCTTC.

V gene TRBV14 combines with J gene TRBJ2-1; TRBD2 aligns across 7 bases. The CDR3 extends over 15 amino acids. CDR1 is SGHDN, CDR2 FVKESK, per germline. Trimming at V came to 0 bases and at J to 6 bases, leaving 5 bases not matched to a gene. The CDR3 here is CASSQEGPSGNEQFF. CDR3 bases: TGTGCCAGCAGCCAAGAAGGGCCTAGCGGCAATGAGCAGTTCTTC.

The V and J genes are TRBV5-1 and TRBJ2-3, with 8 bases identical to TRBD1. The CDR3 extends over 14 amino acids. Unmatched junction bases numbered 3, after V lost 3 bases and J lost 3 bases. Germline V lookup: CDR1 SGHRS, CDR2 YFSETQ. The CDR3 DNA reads TGCGCCAGCAGCTCCCGACAGGGGACAGATACGCAGTATTTT. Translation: CASSSRQGTDTQYF.

The CDR3 loop reads CTSSQMDTGGVNGYTF. CDR3 DNA: TGCACCAGCAGCCAGATGGACACTGGAGGGGTGAATGGCTACACCTTC. This chain connects TRBV1 to TRBJ1-2. TRBV1 is assigned pseudogene status. The CDR3 totals 16 residues.

CDR3 sequence (DNA): TGCGCCAGCAGCCCCGGGACAGGGGTCAATCAGCCCCAGCATTTT. Its translation is CASSPGTGVNQPQHF. The chain joins TRBV5-1 to TRBJ1-5; 10 nucleotides match TRBD1. The CDR3 spans 15 residues. Germline CDR1 SGHRS, CDR2 YFSETQ. The V segment lost 4 bases and the J segment 3 bases; nucleotides outside the gene matches: 4.

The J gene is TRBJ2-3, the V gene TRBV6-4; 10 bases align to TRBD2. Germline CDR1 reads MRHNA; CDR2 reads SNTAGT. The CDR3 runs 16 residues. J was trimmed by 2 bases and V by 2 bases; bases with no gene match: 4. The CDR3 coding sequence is TGTGCCAGCAGTGACAAGCGGGGGGGGGCCACAGATACGCAGTATTTT. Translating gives CASSDKRGGATDTQYF.

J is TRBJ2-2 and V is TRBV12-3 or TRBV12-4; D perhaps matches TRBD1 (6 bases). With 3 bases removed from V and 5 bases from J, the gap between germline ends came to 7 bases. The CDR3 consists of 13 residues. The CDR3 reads CASSFTGTGELFF. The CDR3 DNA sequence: TGTGCCAGCAGTTTCACAGGGACCGGGGAGCTGTTTTTT.

The CDR3 DNA is TGTGCCAGCAGTTACAATGGGGCCTCTGGAAACACCATATATTTT. It specifies CASSYNGASGNTIYF. V gene TRBV6-5 combines with J gene TRBJ1-3; TRBD1 might be the D (5 bases). This CDR3 region has 15 residues. Germline loops: CDR1 MNHEY, CDR2 SVGAGI. V was clipped by 2 bases and J by 0 bases, with 8 bases between them.

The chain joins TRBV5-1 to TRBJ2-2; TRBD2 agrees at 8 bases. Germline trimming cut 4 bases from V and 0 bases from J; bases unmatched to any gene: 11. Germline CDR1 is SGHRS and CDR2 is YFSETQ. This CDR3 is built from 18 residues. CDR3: CASSDGLRGASNTGELFF. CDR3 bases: TGCGCCAGCAGCGATGGTCTGCGGGGGGCCTCGAACACCGGGGAGCTGTTTTTT. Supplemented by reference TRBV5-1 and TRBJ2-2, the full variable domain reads KAGVTQTPRYLIKTRGQQVTLSCSPISGHRSVSWYQQTPGQGLQFLFEYFSETQRNKGNFPGRFSGRQFSNSRSEMNVSTLELGDSALYLCASSDGLRGASNTGELFFGEGSRLTVL.

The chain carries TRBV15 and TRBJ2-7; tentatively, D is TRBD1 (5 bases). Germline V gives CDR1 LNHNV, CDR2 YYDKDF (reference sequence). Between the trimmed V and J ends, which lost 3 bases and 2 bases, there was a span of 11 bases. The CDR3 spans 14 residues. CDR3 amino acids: CATSRIGATYEQYF. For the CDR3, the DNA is TGTGCCACCAGCAGGATAGGGGCAACCTACGAGCAGTACTTC.

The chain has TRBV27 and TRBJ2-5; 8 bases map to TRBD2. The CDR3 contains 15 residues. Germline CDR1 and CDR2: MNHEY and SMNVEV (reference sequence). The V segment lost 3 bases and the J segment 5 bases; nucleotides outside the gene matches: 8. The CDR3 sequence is CASSFGGGIWETQYF. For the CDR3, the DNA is TGTGCCAGCAGTTTCGGCGGGGGGATTTGGGAGACCCAGTACTTC.

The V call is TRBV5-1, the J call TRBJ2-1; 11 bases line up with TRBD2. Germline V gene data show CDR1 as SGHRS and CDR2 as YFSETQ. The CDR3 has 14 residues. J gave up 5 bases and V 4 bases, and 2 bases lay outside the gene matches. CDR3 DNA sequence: TGCGCCAGCAGCGGGGGACTAGCGGACAATGAGCAGTTCTTC. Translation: CASSGGLADNEQFF.

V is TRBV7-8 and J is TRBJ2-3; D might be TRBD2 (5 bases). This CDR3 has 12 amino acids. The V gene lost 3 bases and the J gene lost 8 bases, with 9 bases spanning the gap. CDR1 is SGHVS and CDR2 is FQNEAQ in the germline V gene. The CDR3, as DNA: TGTGCCAGCAGCTTCGAGGGATCTACGCAGTATTTT. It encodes CASSFEGSTQYF.

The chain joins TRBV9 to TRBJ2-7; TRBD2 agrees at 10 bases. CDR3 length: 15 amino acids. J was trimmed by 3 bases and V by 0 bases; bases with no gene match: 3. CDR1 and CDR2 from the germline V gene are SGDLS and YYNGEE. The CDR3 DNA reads TGTGCCAGCAGCGTAGGTCTAGCGGGGGACTACGAGCAGTACTTC. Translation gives CASSVGLAGDYEQYF. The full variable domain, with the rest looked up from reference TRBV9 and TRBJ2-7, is DSGVTQTPKHLITATGQRVTLRCSPRSGDLSVYWYQQSLDQGLQFLIQYYNGEERAKGNILERFSAQQFPDLHSELNLSSLELGDSALYFCASSVGLAGDYEQYFGPGTRLTVT.

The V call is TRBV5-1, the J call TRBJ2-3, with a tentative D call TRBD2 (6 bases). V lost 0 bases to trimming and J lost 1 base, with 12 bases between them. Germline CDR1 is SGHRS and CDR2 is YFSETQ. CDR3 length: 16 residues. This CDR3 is CASSLALGGGTDTQYF. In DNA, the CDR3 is TGCGCCAGCAGCTTGGCCTTGGGGGGAGGCACAGATACGCAGTATTTT.

CDR3 protein: CASRPTGGAGEAFF. The CDR3, as DNA: TGTGCCAGCAGACCTACAGGGGGCGCGGGGGAAGCTTTCTTT. V is TRBV6-6 and J is TRBJ1-1; 9 nucleotides align to TRBD1. CDR3 size: 14 residues. Unmatched junction bases numbered 10, after V lost 6 bases and J lost 8 bases. Germline V lookup: CDR1 MNHNY, CDR2 SVGAGI (reference sequence).

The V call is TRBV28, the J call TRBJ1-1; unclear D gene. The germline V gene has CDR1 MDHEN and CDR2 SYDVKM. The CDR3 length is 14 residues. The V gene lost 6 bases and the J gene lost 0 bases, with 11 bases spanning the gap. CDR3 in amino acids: CASSIRLLNTEAFF. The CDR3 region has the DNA TGTGCCAGCAGCATACGGTTACTGAACACTGAAGCTTTCTTT. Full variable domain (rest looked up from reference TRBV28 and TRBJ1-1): DVKVTQSSRYLVKRTGEKVFLECVQDMDHENMFWYRQDPGLGLRLIYFSYDVKMKEKGDIPEGYSVSREKKERFSLILESASTNQTSMYLCASSIRLLNTEAFFGQGTRLTVV.

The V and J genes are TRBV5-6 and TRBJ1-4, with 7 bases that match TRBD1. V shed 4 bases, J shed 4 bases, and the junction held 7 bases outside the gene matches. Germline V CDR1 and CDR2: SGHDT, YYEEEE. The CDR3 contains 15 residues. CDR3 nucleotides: TGTGCCAGCAGCCCTAGGGGGCGACGTAATGAAAAACTGTTTTTT. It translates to CASSPRGRRNEKLFF. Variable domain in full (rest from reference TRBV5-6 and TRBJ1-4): DAGVTQSPTHLIKTRGQQVTLRCSPKSGHDTVSWYQQALGQGPQFIFQYYEEEERQRGNFPDRFSGHQFPNYSSELNVNALLLGDSALYLCASSPRGRRNEKLFFGSGTQLSVL.

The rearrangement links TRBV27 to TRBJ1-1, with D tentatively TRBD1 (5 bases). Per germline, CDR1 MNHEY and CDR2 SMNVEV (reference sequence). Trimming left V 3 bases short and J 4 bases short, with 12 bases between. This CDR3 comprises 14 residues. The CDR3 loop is CASSFVGLGTEAFF. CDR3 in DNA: TGTGCCAGCAGTTTTGTGGGGCTGGGCACTGAAGCTTTCTTT.

This CDR3 is CATQRGLDEKLFF. CDR3 sequence (DNA): TGTGCCACTCAAAGGGGTTTGGATGAAAAACTGTTTTTT. The chain employs TRBV2 and TRBJ1-4, with D perhaps matching TRBD1 (5 bases). The CDR3 is made up of 13 amino acids. Per the germline V gene, CDR1 is SNHLY and CDR2 is FYNNEI. Deletions cut 10 bases from V and 6 bases from J, with 15 bases between. The full variable domain, with the rest looked up from reference TRBV2 and TRBJ1-4, is EPEVTQTPSHQVTQMGQEVILRCVPISNHLYFYWYRQILGQKVEFLVSFYNNEISEKSEIFDDQFSVERPDGSNFTLKIRSTKLEDSAMYFCATQRGLDEKLFFGSGTQLSVL.

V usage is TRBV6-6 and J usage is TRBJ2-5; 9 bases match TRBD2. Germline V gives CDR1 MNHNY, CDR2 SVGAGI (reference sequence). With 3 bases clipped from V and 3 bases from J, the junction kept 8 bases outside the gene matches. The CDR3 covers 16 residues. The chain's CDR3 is CASSYHAGGGEETQYF. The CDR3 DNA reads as TGTGCCAGCAGTTATCATGCGGGCGGGGGGGAAGAGACCCAGTACTTC.

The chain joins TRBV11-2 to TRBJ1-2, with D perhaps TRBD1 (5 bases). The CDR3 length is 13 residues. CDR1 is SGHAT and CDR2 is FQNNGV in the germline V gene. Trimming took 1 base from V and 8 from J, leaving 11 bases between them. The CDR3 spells CASSLGREGGYTF. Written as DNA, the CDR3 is TGTGCCAGCAGCTTAGGCAGGGAGGGAGGCTACACCTTC.

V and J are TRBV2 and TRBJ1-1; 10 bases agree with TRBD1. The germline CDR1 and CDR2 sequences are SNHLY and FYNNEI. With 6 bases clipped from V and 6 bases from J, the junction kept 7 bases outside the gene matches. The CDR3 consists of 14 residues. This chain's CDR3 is CASRGSDRGSEAFF. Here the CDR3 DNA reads TGTGCCAGCAGGGGCTCGGACAGGGGGTCTGAAGCTTTCTTT.

In DNA form, the CDR3 reads TGCGCCAGCAGCTCGGGCCAGCAAGGGACTAGCGGGGTAGGTGAGCAGTTCTTC. Encoded protein: CASSSGQQGTSGVGEQFF. The chain combines TRBV5-1 with TRBJ2-1, with 13 bases fitting TRBD2. Germline loops: CDR1 SGHRS, CDR2 YFSETQ. This CDR3 has 18 amino acids. The trim removed 3 bases at V and 9 bases at J, leaving 15 bases unmatched.

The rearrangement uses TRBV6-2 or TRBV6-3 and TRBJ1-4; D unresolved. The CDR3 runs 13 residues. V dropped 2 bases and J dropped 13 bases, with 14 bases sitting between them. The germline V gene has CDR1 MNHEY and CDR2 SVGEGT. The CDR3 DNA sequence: TGTGCCAGCAGTTACCGGGTCAGTAGTACACTGTTTTTT. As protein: CASSYRVSSTLFF.

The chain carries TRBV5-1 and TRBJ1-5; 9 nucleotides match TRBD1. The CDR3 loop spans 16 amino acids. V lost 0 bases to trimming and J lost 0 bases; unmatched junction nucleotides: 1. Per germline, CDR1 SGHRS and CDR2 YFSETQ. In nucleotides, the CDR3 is TGCGCCAGCAGCTTGGGGGACAGGGATAGCAATCAGCCCCAGCATTTT. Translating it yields CASSLGDRDSNQPQHF.

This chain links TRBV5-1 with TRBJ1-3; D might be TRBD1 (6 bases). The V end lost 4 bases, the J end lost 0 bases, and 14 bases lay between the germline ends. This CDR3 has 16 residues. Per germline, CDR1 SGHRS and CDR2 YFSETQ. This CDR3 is CASSLGGQNSGNTIYF. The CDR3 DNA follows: TGCGCCAGCAGCCTGGGCGGACAGAACTCTGGAAACACCATATATTTT.

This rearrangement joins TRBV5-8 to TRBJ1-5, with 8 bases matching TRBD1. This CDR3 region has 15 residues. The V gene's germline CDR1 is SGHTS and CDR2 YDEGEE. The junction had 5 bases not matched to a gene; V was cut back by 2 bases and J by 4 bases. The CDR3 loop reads CASSFPDRANQPQHF. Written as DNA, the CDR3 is TGTGCCAGCAGCTTCCCGGACAGGGCAAATCAGCCCCAGCATTTT. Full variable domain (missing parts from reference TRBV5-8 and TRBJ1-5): EAGVTQSPTHLIKTRGQQATLRCSPISGHTSVYWYQQALGLGLQFLLWYDEGEERNRGNFPPRFSGRQFPNYSSELNVNALELEDSALYLCASSFPDRANQPQHFGDGTRLSIL.

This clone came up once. CDR3 bases: TGCAGCGTTGAAGAGAGGGGGTGGGATGGCTACACCTTC. It codes for CSVEERGWDGYTF. This chain connects TRBV29-1 to TRBJ1-2; a weak D match, TRBD1 (6 bases). V was cut by 0 bases and J by 6 bases, with 11 bases left in between. The CDR3 loop spans 13 amino acids. Looked up from germline, CDR1 is SQVTM and CDR2 is ANQGSEA.

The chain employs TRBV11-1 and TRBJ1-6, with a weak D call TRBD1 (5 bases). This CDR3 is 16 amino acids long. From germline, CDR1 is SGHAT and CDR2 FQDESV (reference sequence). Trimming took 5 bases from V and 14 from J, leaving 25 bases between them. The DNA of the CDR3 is TGTGCCAGCAGCGCCCGACAGAATCAGAATAGTGCAACCCTCCACTTT. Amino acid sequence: CASSARQNQNSATLHF.

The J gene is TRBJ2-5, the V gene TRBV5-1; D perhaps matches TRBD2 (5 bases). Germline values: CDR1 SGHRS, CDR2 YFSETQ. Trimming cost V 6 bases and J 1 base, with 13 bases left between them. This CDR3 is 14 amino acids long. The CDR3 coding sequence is TGCGCCAGCAAGGTGGCGGGCCCCCAAGAGACCCAGTACTTC. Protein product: CASKVAGPQETQYF.